A single sample is the source of the 21 T cell receptor beta chains below, sequenced in a study of beta chain features in type 1 diabetes. Every isolated RNA sample was fully reverse transcribed, so sequencing captured expressed TCRB transcripts. TCRdb's copy holds only in-frame clones and misses some; the assay was immunoSEQ multiplex PCR. The table shows about 320,000 clones, with around 15% occurring only once. The specimen was central memory CD4+ T cells from blood. Receptors originate from a man aged 25-45 years in good health.

The chain employs TRBV5-4 and TRBJ1-5, with D possibly matching TRBD1 (6 bases). Between the trimmed V and J ends, which lost 3 bases and 0 bases, there was a span of 10 bases. The CDR3 is made up of 15 amino acids. Looked up from germline, CDR1 is SGHNT and CDR2 is YYREEE (reference sequence). The CDR3 spells CASSSGGASNQPQHF. The CDR3 nucleotides are TGTGCCAGCAGCTCCGGGGGGGCTAGCAATCAGCCCCAGCATTTT.

This clone has more than one count but fewer than ten. V is TRBV7-2 and J is TRBJ2-7; 9 bases are a match to TRBD1. Germline V lookup: CDR1 SGHTA, CDR2 FQGNSA. Unmatched junction bases numbered 9, after V lost 6 bases and J lost 3 bases. The CDR3 sequence is 15 residues long. The CDR3 nucleotides are TGTGCCAGCAGTCTAATGGGGACAGGGTTCTACGAGCAGTACGTC. Residues: CASSLMGTGFYEQYV.

This clone was seen a few times. The chain links TRBV5-4 to TRBJ2-3; 11 nucleotides align to TRBD2. V lost 4 bases and J lost 3; bases outside the gene matches: 1. The germline V gene encodes CDR1 SGHNT and CDR2 YYREEE (reference sequence). The CDR3 runs 14 residues. CDR3 DNA: TGTGCCAGCAGCCCTAGCGGGGGGACAGATACGCAGTATTTT. This encodes CASSPSGGTDTQYF.

The chain employs TRBV19 and TRBJ2-5; unclear D gene. Germline V gives CDR1 LNHDA, CDR2 SQIVND (reference sequence). CDR3 length: 15 residues. V was clipped by 4 bases and J by 2 bases, with 14 bases between them. The CDR3 sequence: CASSKRWTDQETQYF. In DNA form, the CDR3 reads TGTGCCAGTAGTAAAAGATGGACGGATCAAGAGACCCAGTACTTC.

V and J are TRBV9 and TRBJ2-5, with 10 bases identical to TRBD1. Unmatched junction bases numbered 6, after V lost 4 bases and J lost 0 bases. This CDR3 spans 16 amino acids. CDR1 and CDR2 (germline): SGDLS, YYNGEE. This CDR3 is CASSKRGQGHQETQYF. The CDR3 DNA sequence: TGTGCCAGCAGCAAGCGGGGACAGGGGCACCAAGAGACCCAGTACTTC.

The gene calls are TRBV5-6 and TRBJ1-3, with a weak D call TRBD1 (5 bases). CDR3 size: 14 residues. Germline values: CDR1 SGHDT, CDR2 YYEEEE. The V end was cut by 4 bases, the J end by 3 bases, with 11 bases between. CDR3 in amino acids: CASSPPGGGNTIYF. In nucleotides, the CDR3 is TGTGCCAGCAGCCCCCCGGGGGGTGGAAACACCATATATTTT.

This clone appeared a few times. The V call is TRBV6-5, the J call TRBJ2-2; TRBD1 is a possible D gene (5 bases). Between the trimmed V and J ends, which lost 6 bases and 4 bases, there was a span of 12 bases. This CDR3 region has 14 residues. Germline values: CDR1 MNHEY, CDR2 SVGAGI. The CDR3 region is CASRDDRLTGELFF. The CDR3 DNA reads TGTGCCAGCAGGGACGACAGACTCACCGGGGAGCTGTTTTTT.

This clone was seen a handful of times. The chain has TRBV2 and TRBJ1-2; unclear D gene. V was trimmed by 11 bases and J by 1 base, leaving 11 bases between them. The CDR3 is made up of 12 amino acids. In germline, CDR1 is SNHLY, CDR2 FYNNEI. Here the CDR3 reads CAGGMGNYGYTF. The CDR3 DNA is TGTGCCGGAGGGATGGGTAACTATGGCTACACCTTC.

This clone was picked up a small number of times. The genes are TRBV7-6 and TRBJ2-7; the match to TRBD2 covers 9 bases. The junction had 10 bases not matched to a gene; V was cut back by 5 bases and J by 2 bases. The CDR3 sequence is 16 residues long. CDR1 SGHVS and CDR2 FNYEAQ come from the germline V gene. The CDR3 spells CASSPTTAGGAYEQYV. In nucleotides, the CDR3 is TGTGCCAGCAGCCCAACCACGGCGGGAGGGGCCTACGAGCAGTACGTC.

This chain links TRBV19 with TRBJ2-1; 8 nucleotides line up with TRBD2. Trimming at V came to 10 bases and at J to 4 bases, leaving 15 bases not matched to a gene. Germline loops: CDR1 LNHDA, CDR2 SQIVND (reference sequence). CDR3 length: 16 amino acids. CDR3 DNA sequence: TGTGCCACCAGGGGTATTAGCGGGGTAATGTACAATGAGCAGTTCTTC. Translation gives CATRGISGVMYNEQFF.

The V gene is TRBV7-3, the J gene TRBJ2-3, with 10 bases aligning to TRBD2. The CDR3 consists of 15 residues. In germline, CDR1 is SGHTA, CDR2 FQGTGA. Trimming at V came to 4 bases and at J to 2 bases, leaving 3 bases not matched to a gene. CDR3 in amino acids: CASSSGLADTDTQYF. The CDR3, as DNA: TGTGCCAGCAGCTCAGGACTAGCGGACACAGATACGCAGTATTTT.

This clone has a count of ten or more. This chain links TRBV7-2 with TRBJ2-2, with D unresolved. V was cut by 4 bases and J by 7 bases, with 10 bases left in between. Germline CDR1 and CDR2: SGHTA and FQGNSA. This CDR3 has 13 residues. The CDR3 loop reads CASSSRVGGELFF. The CDR3, as DNA: TGTGCCAGCAGCTCTCGGGTGGGCGGGGAGCTGTTTTTT.

This clone was detected a few times. The chain employs TRBV6-5 and TRBJ1-3; D unresolved. This CDR3 comprises 14 residues. V was pared by 6 bases and J by 2 bases, with 11 bases between. CDR1 MNHEY and CDR2 SVGAGI come from the germline V gene. CDR3 in amino acids: CASRKTGAGNTIYF. Here the CDR3 DNA reads TGTGCCAGCAGAAAGACTGGAGCTGGAAACACCATATATTTT.

The chain recombines TRBV5-1 with TRBJ2-5; no firm D call. The length of the CDR3 is 13 residues. Germline CDR1 reads SGHRS; CDR2 reads YFSETQ. V was trimmed by 5 bases and J by 2 bases, leaving 10 bases between them. The CDR3 DNA reads TGCGCCAGCAGTATGGCAGCACAAGAGACCCAGTACTTC. This encodes CASSMAAQETQYF.

This rearrangement joins TRBV28 to TRBJ1-1; D unclear. Trimming took off 4 bases at V and 5 bases at J, with 14 bases between the two ends. Germline lookup yields CDR1 MDHEN and CDR2 SYDVKM. The CDR3 is 14 amino acids. Here the CDR3 DNA reads TGTGCCAGCAGTTCGTACCCGGTAGGTACTGAAGCTTTCTTT. It translates to CASSSYPVGTEAFF.

This clone was seen many times. V usage is TRBV7-3 and J usage is TRBJ2-2; D possibly matches TRBD1 or TRBD2 (5 bases each). The germline V gene encodes CDR1 SGHTA and CDR2 FQGTGA. Trimming shortened V by 5 bases and J by 5 bases, and 18 bases separated the two germline ends. The CDR3 runs to 16 residues. The CDR3 nucleotides read TGTGCCAGCAGCCTTACCGGGACGCTGGGGACCGGGGAGCTGTTTTTT. This encodes CASSLTGTLGTGELFF.

The gene calls are TRBV4-1 and TRBJ2-2, with D perhaps matching TRBD1 (6 bases). Germline CDR1 and CDR2: MGHRA and YSYEKL. The germline V and J ends were trimmed by 3 bases and 3 bases, with 17 bases remaining between them. The CDR3 is made up of 17 amino acids. The CDR3 protein is CASSQVRPWTDTGELFF. CDR3 DNA sequence: TGCGCCAGCAGCCAGGTGCGGCCCTGGACAGACACCGGGGAGCTGTTTTTT.

The CDR3 sequence is CASSPATWVVTEAFF. CDR3 bases: TGTGCCAGCAGCCCCGCAACCTGGGTGGTCACTGAAGCTTTCTTT. This rearrangement joins TRBV6-1 to TRBJ1-1; D call uncertain. Trimming removed 6 bases at V and 4 bases at J, with 18 bases between. The CDR3 spans 15 residues. Germline CDR1 reads MNHNS; CDR2 reads SASEGT.

A remark on this clone: A read error may explain this, as a much larger clone is one base away. The rearrangement links TRBV10-3 to TRBJ1-3, with a weak D call TRBD1 (5 bases). Germline CDR1 is ENHRY and CDR2 is SYGVKD. The V and J ends lost 0 bases and 2 bases respectively, with 5 bases between them. The CDR3 has 14 residues. The CDR3 region has the DNA TGTGCCATCAGTGAGTCGGGGGCTGGAAACACCATATATTTT. It translates to CAISESGAGNTIYF.

In its sample, this clone was seen a few times. This chain connects TRBV2 to TRBJ2-7, with D unresolved. Trimming removed 4 bases from V and 0 bases from J, with 4 bases in between. This CDR3 spans 12 amino acids. Germline CDR1 reads SNHLY; CDR2 reads FYNNEI. The CDR3 region has the DNA TGTGCCAGCAGTGTTAGCTCCTACGAGCAGTACGTC. Translation gives CASSVSSYEQYV.

The genes are TRBV19 and TRBJ2-1; 8 bases fit TRBD2. Trimming took 5 bases from V and 9 from J; bases not matched to a gene: 18. The V gene's germline CDR1 is LNHDA and CDR2 SQIVND (reference sequence). There are 17 residues in the CDR3. CDR3 residues: CASSVLSTGPGGREQFF. CDR3 nucleotides: TGTGCCAGTAGTGTCCTATCAACCGGGCCGGGGGGGCGTGAGCAGTTCTTC. The variable domain in full, completed from reference TRBV19 and TRBJ2-1, reads DGGITQSPKYLFRKEGQNVTLSCEQNLNHDAMYWYRQDPGQGLRLIYYSQIVNDFQKGDIAEGYSVSREKKESFPLTVTSAQKNPTAFYLCASSVLSTGPGGREQFFGPGTRLTVL.